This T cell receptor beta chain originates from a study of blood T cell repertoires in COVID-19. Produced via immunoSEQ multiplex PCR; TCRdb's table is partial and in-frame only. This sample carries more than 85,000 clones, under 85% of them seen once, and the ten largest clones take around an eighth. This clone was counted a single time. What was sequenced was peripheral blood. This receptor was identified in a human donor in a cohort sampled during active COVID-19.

The CDR3 nucleotides are TGCGCCAGCAGCTTCAGCGGGGGCGATACGCAGTATTTT. Translation: CASSFSGGDTQYF. The chain uses TRBV4-1 and TRBJ2-3; 8 bases are shared with TRBD2. The V gene's germline CDR1 is MGHRA and CDR2 YSYEKL. This CDR3 region has 13 residues. V lost 5 bases and J lost 6; bases outside the gene matches: 4.